These 24 T cell receptor beta chains share one sample of origin, sequenced in a study of cytotoxic CD8 clonotypes in ibrutinib-treated CLL. Sequencing was performed with immunoSEQ multiplex PCR; in TCRdb, only in-frame clones are kept and a portion is missing. The table records nearly 300,000 clones, more than 70% of them present only once. Sequencing was performed on PBMCs, taken at disease progression, from a patient treated with ibrutinib. The source of these receptors is a human donor with chronic lymphocytic leukemia.

This chain links TRBV19 with TRBJ1-1; D is ambiguous. Trimming removed 5 bases from V and 3 bases from J, with 4 bases in between. In germline, CDR1 is LNHDA, CDR2 SQIVND (reference sequence). The length of the CDR3 is 11 residues. The CDR3, as DNA: TGTGCCAGTAGTCGCGACACTGAAGCTTTCTTT. Amino acid sequence: CASSRDTEAFF.

This chain links TRBV7-2 with TRBJ2-3; 8 positions agree with TRBD2. V was pared by 1 base and J by 3 bases, with 3 bases of the junction left unmatched. Germline CDR1 and CDR2: SGHTA and FQGNSA. The CDR3 has 15 amino acids. This CDR3 reads CASSLGGGGTDTQYF. CDR3 bases: TGTGCCAGCAGCTTAGGGGGCGGGGGGACAGATACGCAGTATTTT.

There are a few counts of this clone. The rearrangement uses TRBV5-1 and TRBJ2-7, with 11 bases aligning to TRBD2. The CDR3 covers 17 residues. After removal of 5 bases from V and 0 bases from J, the junction contained 10 bases not matched to a gene. Germline V gene lookup returns CDR1 SGHRS and CDR2 YFSETQ. The CDR3 loop reads CASRRAGLAEYSYEQYF. The CDR3 DNA is TGCGCCAGCAGACGAGCGGGACTAGCGGAATACTCCTACGAGCAGTACTTC.

V and J are TRBV6-5 and TRBJ2-7, with 8 bases lining up with TRBD1. The ends lost 0 bases at V and 3 bases at J; junction bases unmatched: 7. CDR3 length: 16 amino acids. CDR1 MNHEY and CDR2 SVGAGI come from the germline V gene. The CDR3, as DNA: TGTGCCAGCAGTTACTCGTACGGGACAGGACTCTACGAGCAGTACTTC. Amino acid sequence: CASSYSYGTGLYEQYF.

The rearrangement links TRBV28 to TRBJ1-5, with TRBD1 matching 7 bases. V trimming: 4 bases; J trimming: 7 bases; junction bases outside the gene matches: 7. The CDR3 spans 14 residues. The germline V gene encodes CDR1 MDHEN and CDR2 SYDVKM. The CDR3 loop is CASSSGQEWQPQHF. The CDR3 DNA sequence: TGTGCCAGCAGTTCCGGACAGGAGTGGCAGCCCCAGCATTTT.

This clone is a singleton in its sample. V is TRBV11-3 and J is TRBJ2-3, with TRBD1 as a possible D gene (6 bases). This CDR3 is 13 amino acids long. V dropped 3 bases and J dropped 4 bases, with 8 bases sitting between them. The germline V gene encodes CDR1 SGHNT and CDR2 YENEEA. The CDR3 DNA is TGTGCCAGCAGCTTGGGGGCGGCAGATACGCAGTATTTT. This encodes CASSLGAADTQYF.

This clone was counted a few times. The chain is built from TRBV10-1 and TRBJ2-7; D might be TRBD1 or TRBD2, each matching 5 bases. The CDR3 has 13 amino acids. Germline loops: CDR1 WNHNN, CDR2 SYGVQD (reference sequence). With 7 bases removed from V and 1 base from J, the gap between germline ends came to 11 bases. CDR3 DNA: TGCGCCAGCAATACGGGGCAATCCTACGAGCAGTACTTC. It codes for CASNTGQSYEQYF.

The chain combines TRBV11-1 with TRBJ1-1; tentative D call: TRBD1 (6 bases). In germline, CDR1 is SGHAT, CDR2 FQDESV (reference sequence). Trimming pared 4 bases from V and 1 base from J, leaving 7 bases between. The CDR3 loop spans 13 amino acids. The CDR3 reads CASSSRGNTEAFF. The CDR3 DNA sequence: TGTGCCAGCAGCTCCAGGGGGAACACTGAAGCTTTCTTT.

The chain couples TRBV9 to TRBJ2-7; unclear D gene. The CDR3 sequence is 14 residues long. V lost 3 bases and J 1 base, leaving 11 bases between the germline ends. Germline-derived CDR1 and CDR2 are SGDLS and YYNGEE. The CDR3 protein is CASSAPEHSYEQYF. For the CDR3, the DNA is TGTGCCAGCAGCGCACCTGAGCATTCCTACGAGCAGTACTTC.

This chain joins TRBV6-1 and TRBJ1-1; no clear D. This CDR3 has 12 amino acids. V was cut by 6 bases and J by 0 bases, with 5 bases left in between. CDR1 and CDR2 (germline): MNHNS, SASEGT. DNA of the CDR3: TGTGCCAGCAGACGTATGAACACTGAAGCTTTCTTT. Translating it yields CASRRMNTEAFF.

V and J are TRBV6-1 and TRBJ2-4; 8 bases match TRBD1. V gave up 8 bases and J gave up 9 bases; unmatched junction bases: 12. The CDR3 extends over 14 amino acids. Germline loops: CDR1 MNHNS, CDR2 SASEGT. The CDR3 coding sequence is TGTGCCAGCGTCCGGACAGGGATGATAGGCATTCAGTACTTC. Translation gives CASVRTGMIGIQYF.

The chain has TRBV9 and TRBJ1-3; D not resolved. This CDR3 has 15 amino acids. Deletions cut 0 bases from V and 4 bases from J, with 11 bases between. Germline-derived CDR1 and CDR2 are SGDLS and YYNGEE. In DNA, the CDR3 is TGTGCCAGCAGCGTAGACGACTTTAGGGGAAACACCATATATTTT. It is translated as CASSVDDFRGNTIYF.

The rearrangement links TRBV11-2 to TRBJ2-7; D perhaps matches TRBD1 (6 bases). The germline V gene encodes CDR1 SGHAT and CDR2 FQNNGV. This CDR3 region has 16 residues. Trimming pared 1 base from V and 1 base from J, leaving 14 bases between. The CDR3 nucleotides are TGTGCCAGCAGCTTAGGACAGGAAGGGGAATCCTACGAGCAGTACTTC. The encoded protein is CASSLGQEGESYEQYF.

This clone was seen more than once but under ten times. The rearrangement links TRBV7-3 to TRBJ1-1; 7 positions agree with TRBD1. This CDR3 has 15 residues. Germline values: CDR1 SGHTA, CDR2 FQGTGA. V dropped 5 bases and J dropped 7; count of bases not matched to a gene: 13. CDR3 in DNA: TGTGCCAGCAGCATAAAACACGGGACAGACAGTGAAGCTTTCTTT. This translates into CASSIKHGTDSEAFF.

This rearrangement joins TRBV27 to TRBJ2-7, with 7 positions matching TRBD1. CDR1 MNHEY and CDR2 SMNVEV come from the germline V gene (reference sequence). The CDR3 covers 14 residues. V was clipped by 8 bases and J by 2 bases; unmatched bases: 9. Here the CDR3 reads CASRAIDRAYEQYF. The CDR3 nucleotides read TGTGCCAGCCGGGCCATCGACAGGGCCTACGAGCAGTACTTC.

There are a few counts of this clone. This chain joins TRBV6-5 and TRBJ1-1; the D is unclear. The CDR3 extends over 13 amino acids. V gave up 4 bases and J gave up 1 base, with 7 bases separating them. Germline V gene lookup returns CDR1 MNHEY and CDR2 SVGAGI. CDR3 loop: CASSSRPNTEAFF. For the CDR3, the DNA is TGTGCCAGCAGTTCACGACCGAACACTGAAGCTTTCTTT.

The gene calls are TRBV7-6 and TRBJ2-3; a possible D gene is TRBD2 (6 bases). Germline V gene data show CDR1 as SGHVS and CDR2 as FNYEAQ. CDR3 size: 13 residues. The ends were cut back, 4 bases at V and 3 bases at J, with 8 bases in the middle. The CDR3 loop reads CASSYRETDTQYF. The CDR3 coding sequence is TGTGCCAGCAGCTACCGGGAGACAGATACGCAGTATTTT.

This sequence joins TRBV10-2 and TRBJ2-7; perhaps TRBD1 as D (6 bases). V lost 3 bases and J lost 5, with 17 bases in between. This CDR3 has 15 amino acids. Germline lookup yields CDR1 WSHSY and CDR2 SAAADI. CDR3 loop: CASSDNRQVFNEQYF. CDR3 DNA sequence: TGCGCCAGCAGTGATAATCGACAGGTGTTCAACGAGCAGTACTTC.

Here the CDR3 DNA reads TGTGCCAGCGGGCCCGGTAATAATTCACCCCTCCACTTT. Encoded protein: CASGPGNNSPLHF. The chain combines TRBV2 with TRBJ1-6; no definite D call. Looked up from germline, CDR1 is SNHLY and CDR2 is FYNNEI. The CDR3 length is 13 residues. The ends were cut back, 8 bases at V and 5 bases at J, with 10 bases in the middle.

J is TRBJ1-2 and V is TRBV9, with no clear D. Germline loops: CDR1 SGDLS, CDR2 YYNGEE. The V end was cut by 4 bases, the J end by 3 bases, with 7 bases between. This CDR3 comprises 12 residues. For the CDR3, the DNA is TGTGCCAGCAGCCAGAGGGACTATGGCTACACCTTC. Protein: CASSQRDYGYTF. The entire variable domain, with the rest obtained from reference TRBV9 and TRBJ1-2, is as follows: DSGVTQTPKHLITATGQRVTLRCSPRSGDLSVYWYQQSLDQGLQFLIQYYNGEERAKGNILERFSAQQFPDLHSELNLSSLELGDSALYFCASSQRDYGYTFGSGTRLTVV.

The J gene is TRBJ2-7, the V gene TRBV13, with D unclear. Trimming took 0 bases from V and 2 from J, leaving 8 bases between them. The CDR3 covers 14 residues. The germline CDR1 and CDR2 sequences are PRHDT and FYEKMQ (reference sequence). CDR3 in DNA: TGTGCCAGCAGCTTAGGGACTTCCGCCTACGAGCAGTACTTC. Its translation is CASSLGTSAYEQYF.

CDR3 coding DNA: TGCGCCAGCAGCACCCAGAAAGGGTCCTACAATGAGCAGTTCTTC. It encodes CASSTQKGSYNEQFF. The chain combines TRBV5-1 with TRBJ2-1; unclear D gene. Germline V CDR1 and CDR2: SGHRS, YFSETQ. The ends were cut back, 4 bases at V and 1 base at J, with 12 bases in the middle. This CDR3 has 15 residues.

This sequence joins TRBV28 and TRBJ1-1; no definite D call. The germline gives CDR1 MDHEN, CDR2 SYDVKM. This CDR3 has 14 amino acids. Trimming cost V 1 base and J 4 bases, with 10 bases left between them. As DNA, the CDR3 is TGTGCCAGCAGTTTATCCGGAGCCGGCACTGAAGCTTTCTTT. Translated: CASSLSGAGTEAFF. Based on the CDR3 plus reference TRBV28 and TRBJ1-1, the full variable domain is DVKVTQSSRYLVKRTGEKVFLECVQDMDHENMFWYRQDPGLGLRLIYFSYDVKMKEKGDIPEGYSVSREKKERFSLILESASTNQTSMYLCASSLSGAGTEAFFGQGTRLTVV.

The rearrangement links TRBV5-1 to TRBJ1-5; 7 bases align to TRBD1. The CDR3 is made up of 13 amino acids. Looked up from germline, CDR1 is SGHRS and CDR2 is YFSETQ. After removal of 5 bases from V and 2 bases from J, the junction contained 1 base not matched to a gene. The CDR3 loop reads CASSQGGNQPQHF. CDR3 bases: TGCGCCAGCAGTCAGGGGGGCAATCAGCCCCAGCATTTT.